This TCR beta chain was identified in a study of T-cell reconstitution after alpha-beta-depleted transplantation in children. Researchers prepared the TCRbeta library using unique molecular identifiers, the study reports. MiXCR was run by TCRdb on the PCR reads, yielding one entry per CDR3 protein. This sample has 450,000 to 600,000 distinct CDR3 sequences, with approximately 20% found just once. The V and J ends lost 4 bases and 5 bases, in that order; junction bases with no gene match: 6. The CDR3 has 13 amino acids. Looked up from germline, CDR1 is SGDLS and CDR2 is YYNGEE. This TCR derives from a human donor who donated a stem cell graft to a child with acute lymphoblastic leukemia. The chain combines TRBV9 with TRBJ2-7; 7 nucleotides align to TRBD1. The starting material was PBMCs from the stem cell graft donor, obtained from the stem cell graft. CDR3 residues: CASSPRGQNEQYF. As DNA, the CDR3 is TGTGCCAGCAGCCCTCGGGGACAGAACGAGCAGTACTTC.